What follows are 2 T cell receptor beta chains derived from one specimen sequenced in a study of beta chain features in type 1 diabetes. Of the isolated RNA, all was reverse transcribed, and so the sequenced material was expressed TCRB transcripts. Sequencing was performed with immunoSEQ multiplex PCR; in TCRdb, only in-frame clones are kept and a portion is missing. The sample contains about 130,000 clones, nearly 9.5% of which appear only once. The sequenced sample was central memory CD4+ T cells from blood. These receptors originate from a man aged 18 to 30 in good health.

The J gene is TRBJ2-5, the V gene TRBV5-6; 13 bases agree with TRBD2. The CDR3 sequence is 17 residues long. J gave up 2 bases and V 3 bases, and 7 bases lay outside the gene matches. Germline CDR1 is SGHDT and CDR2 is YYEEEE. The CDR3 reads CASSSRLAGGRQETQYF. CDR3 DNA: TGTGCCAGCAGCTCTAGACTAGCGGGGGGAAGGCAAGAGACCCAGTACTTC.

This clone was counted only a few times. J is TRBJ1-5 and V is TRBV19; possible D gene TRBD1, 6 bases. The CDR3 is 15 residues long. Germline V gene sequence: CDR1 LNHDA, CDR2 SQIVND (reference sequence). V dropped 5 bases and J dropped 1 base, with 12 bases sitting between them. The CDR3 nucleotides read TGTGCCAGTAGTCCTATGCAGGGGAGCAATCAGCCCCAGCATTTT. The encoded protein is CASSPMQGSNQPQHF. Together with reference TRBV19 and TRBJ1-5, the CDR3 gives the full variable domain: DGGITQSPKYLFRKEGQNVTLSCEQNLNHDAMYWYRQDPGQGLRLIYYSQIVNDFQKGDIAEGYSVSREKKESFPLTVTSAQKNPTAFYLCASSPMQGSNQPQHFGDGTRLSIL.